The clone carrying this T cell receptor beta chain was seen a handful of times. The antigen is not known. V was pared by 1 base and J by 9 bases, with 8 bases of the junction left unmatched. Per the germline V gene, CDR1 is SGHVS and CDR2 is FQNEAQ. This CDR3 comprises 15 residues. Markers CD45RO/CCR7/CD25/CD127/CD95/CD27 served to sort CD4+ naive, central memory, regulatory and stem cell-like memory cells. Each population that was sorted was more than 95% pure. The source of the sample is a study of beta chain features in type 1 diabetes. Whole-study findings and limits: Fewer insertions but more deletions were seen at VDJ junctions in type 1 diabetes patients. Across patients, naive, central memory and Treg TCRB repertoires exhibited apparently greater similarity than was observed across healthy donors.

Expressed TCRB transcripts were sequenced because the entire RNA isolate underwent reverse transcription. Sequencing was performed with immunoSEQ multiplex PCR; in TCRdb, only in-frame clones are kept and a portion is missing. The sample includes more than 300,000 clones, around 7.6% of them seen just once. The TCR comes from a woman aged 18-35 years in good health. Sequencing used central memory CD4+ T cells from blood. This chain uses TRBV7-8 with TRBJ2-1, with TRBD2 matching 8 bases. The CDR3 protein is CASSLGSSGGREQFF. For the CDR3, the DNA is TGTGCCAGCAGCTTAGGGTCCAGCGGGGGACGTGAGCAGTTCTTC.